The 7 T cell receptor beta chains below come from one sample, sequenced in a study of cytomegalovirus exposure and HLA in healthy donors. Clones were sequenced by immunoSEQ multiplex PCR, and TCRdb holds only the in-frame ones, with some missing. In the table there are 160,000 or so clones, 88% of which are singletons. Material for sequencing was PBMCs. The source of these receptors is a man between 18 and 35 years old in good health and CMV-seronegative.

CDR3 loop: CTSQGAIGNQPQHF. The CDR3 coding sequence is TGTACCTCTCAGGGGGCTATCGGCAATCAGCCCCAGCATTTT. V is TRBV6-5 and J is TRBJ1-5, with 8 bases matching TRBD1. Germline V CDR1 and CDR2: MNHEY, SVGAGI. This CDR3 contains 14 residues.

The V gene is TRBV7-2, the J gene TRBJ2-6, with D possibly TRBD2 on 5 matching bases. Germline CDR1 is SGHTA and CDR2 is FQGNSA. Trimming shortened V by 5 bases and J by 0 bases, and 8 bases separated the two germline ends. The CDR3 totals 15 residues. The CDR3 sequence: CASSREDSGANVLTF. Written as DNA, the CDR3 is TGTGCCAGCAGCCGGGAAGACTCTGGGGCCAACGTCCTGACTTTC.

This clone has just a few counts. The chain employs TRBV5-8 and TRBJ2-7; 7 nucleotides align to TRBD1. Germline values: CDR1 SGHTS, CDR2 YDEGEE. The CDR3 contains 15 residues. V was pared by 3 bases and J by 3 bases, with 9 bases of the junction left unmatched. The CDR3 spells CASSWTGQGVYEQYF. Written as DNA, the CDR3 is TGTGCCAGCAGCTGGACAGGTCAAGGAGTCTACGAGCAGTACTTC.

This chain joins TRBV5-4 and TRBJ1-2; TRBD1 agrees at 7 bases. Germline V lookup: CDR1 SGHNT, CDR2 YYREEE (reference sequence). This CDR3 has 13 residues. V shed 0 bases and J 8 bases; nucleotides not matched to a gene: 4. The CDR3 protein is CASSLDRGWGYTF. The CDR3 DNA sequence: TGTGCCAGCAGCTTGGACAGGGGTTGGGGCTACACCTTC.

This clone was recorded at least ten times. The rearrangement links TRBV5-8 to TRBJ2-2; 7 positions agree with TRBD2. The germline CDR1 and CDR2 sequences are SGHTS and YDEGEE. The CDR3 spans 15 residues. V was clipped by 1 base and J by 5 bases; unmatched bases: 5. The chain's CDR3 is CASSLYQGGTGELFF. CDR3 nucleotide sequence: TGTGCCAGCAGCTTGTACCAGGGAGGGACCGGGGAGCTGTTTTTT.

The chain couples TRBV7-2 to TRBJ2-2; 8 nucleotides align to TRBD2. The ends lost 2 bases at V and 4 bases at J; junction bases unmatched: 9. This CDR3 spans 17 amino acids. Germline V gene lookup returns CDR1 SGHTA and CDR2 FQGNSA. CDR3 protein: CASSLFSGGPSTGELFF. The CDR3 bases are TGTGCCAGCAGCTTATTTTCGGGAGGGCCGAGCACCGGGGAGCTGTTTTTT.

V usage is TRBV13 and J usage is TRBJ2-1, with no clear D. Looked up from germline, CDR1 is PRHDT and CDR2 is FYEKMQ (reference sequence). Trimming removed 1 base from V and 4 bases from J, with 5 bases in between. The CDR3 loop spans 13 amino acids. The DNA of the CDR3 is TGTGCCAGCAGCTTAGACTATTACAATGAGCAGTTCTTC. Amino acids: CASSLDYYNEQFF.